A single sample is the source of the 31 T cell receptor beta chains below, sequenced in a study of beta chain features in type 1 diabetes. cDNA synthesis used the whole RNA isolate, giving expressed TCRB sequences. Sequencing used immunoSEQ multiplex PCR; TCRdb keeps in-frame clones, though not all of them. The table shows 400,000 to 550,000 clones, with around 10% occurring only once. What was sequenced was naive CD4+ T cells from blood. The receptors originated from a woman younger than 30 in good health.

The gene calls are TRBV6-6 and TRBJ2-3; 11 nucleotides line up with TRBD2. Germline V lookup: CDR1 MNHNY, CDR2 SVGAGI (reference sequence). The junction had 3 bases not matched to a gene; V was cut back by 3 bases and J by 4 bases. CDR3 size: 15 residues. CDR3 region: CASSYSGRAPDTQYF. The CDR3 nucleotides read TGTGCCAGCAGTTATAGCGGGAGGGCCCCAGATACGCAGTATTTT.

Concerning this clone itself: The sample has other DNA sequences that encode this CDR3 too. The genes are TRBV5-1 and TRBJ2-3; TRBD2 might be the D (5 bases). The CDR3 spans 13 residues. Per the germline V gene, CDR1 is SGHRS and CDR2 is YFSETQ. Trimming removed 0 bases from V and 3 bases from J, with 5 bases in between. In nucleotides, the CDR3 is TGCGCCAGCAGCTTGGAGCGGACAGATACGCAGTATTTT. Translated, it gives CASSLERTDTQYF.

The chain links TRBV5-6 to TRBJ2-4; D is uncertain. The CDR3 has 14 amino acids. V shed 4 bases and J shed 0 bases, with 8 bases lying between them. The V gene's germline CDR1 is SGHDT and CDR2 YYEEEE. The CDR3 spells CASSHRLAKNIQYF. In DNA, the CDR3 is TGTGCCAGCAGCCATAGACTAGCCAAAAACATTCAGTACTTC.

This rearrangement joins TRBV7-2 to TRBJ1-2, with D possibly being TRBD1 (6 bases). The CDR3 has 17 residues. Per germline, CDR1 SGHTA and CDR2 FQGNSA. With 1 base removed from V and 0 bases from J, the gap between germline ends came to 15 bases. In DNA, the CDR3 is TGTGCCAGCAGCTTAGGCAACAGGGCACGAACTAACTATGGCTACACCTTC. This gives the protein CASSLGNRARTNYGYTF.

This clone was seen more than once but under ten times. This chain uses TRBV7-2 with TRBJ2-3, with TRBD2 matching 8 bases. The V segment lost 5 bases and the J segment 1 base; nucleotides outside the gene matches: 2. CDR3 length equals 14 residues. The germline gives CDR1 SGHTA, CDR2 FQGNSA. DNA for the CDR3: TGTGCCAGCAGCCGGGGGGGTGGCACAGATACGCAGTATTTT. The encoded protein is CASSRGGGTDTQYF.

This clone turned up a few times. The V call is TRBV30, the J call TRBJ2-7; D is perhaps TRBD1 (6 bases). Looked up from germline, CDR1 is GTSNPN and CDR2 is SVGIG (reference sequence). This CDR3 comprises 14 residues. Trimming left V 2 bases short and J 3 bases short, with 14 bases between. For the CDR3, the DNA is TGTGCCTGGAGTTTCGACAGGCTTCTCTACGAGCAGTACTTC. It specifies CAWSFDRLLYEQYF.

The rearrangement links TRBV7-3 to TRBJ1-1, with unresolved D. Germline loops: CDR1 SGHTA, CDR2 FQGTGA. V lost 2 bases and J lost 4, with 14 bases in between. The CDR3 covers 15 residues. CDR3 residues: CASSLERAGSTEAFF. Here the CDR3 DNA reads TGTGCCAGCAGCTTAGAGCGGGCTGGAAGCACTGAAGCTTTCTTT.

This clone has just a few counts. The V call is TRBV9, the J call TRBJ2-6; the D gene could be TRBD1 or TRBD2 (5 bases each). This CDR3 comprises 17 residues. CDR1 and CDR2 from the germline V gene are SGDLS and YYNGEE. Trimming removed 0 bases from V and 0 bases from J, with 10 bases in between. CDR3 protein: CASSVAGPSSGANVLTF. The CDR3 DNA follows: TGTGCCAGCAGCGTAGCGGGACCGAGCTCTGGGGCCAACGTCCTGACTTTC. Using reference TRBV9 and TRBJ2-6 for the parts outside the CDR3, the full variable domain is DSGVTQTPKHLITATGQRVTLRCSPRSGDLSVYWYQQSLDQGLQFLIQYYNGEERAKGNILERFSAQQFPDLHSELNLSSLELGDSALYFCASSVAGPSSGANVLTFGAGSRLTVL.

This chain joins TRBV5-6 and TRBJ2-1; 7 bases are shared with TRBD1. The V and J ends lost 2 bases and 3 bases, in that order; junction bases with no gene match: 11. The length of the CDR3 is 17 residues. CDR1 SGHDT and CDR2 YYEEEE come from the germline V gene. CDR3 sequence reads: CASSFGQAAKGYNEQFF. CDR3 in DNA: TGTGCCAGCAGCTTCGGACAGGCAGCAAAGGGCTACAATGAGCAGTTCTTC. Looking up the rest from reference TRBV5-6 and TRBJ2-1 gives the full variable domain: DAGVTQSPTHLIKTRGQQVTLRCSPKSGHDTVSWYQQALGQGPQFIFQYYEEEERQRGNFPDRFSGHQFPNYSSELNVNALLLGDSALYLCASSFGQAAKGYNEQFFGPGTRLTVL.

This chain links TRBV20-1 with TRBJ2-1; D not certain. The CDR3 extends over 10 amino acids. V lost 2 bases, J lost 6 bases, and 2 bases lay in between. The germline CDR1 and CDR2 sequences are DFQATT and SNEGSKA (reference sequence). The CDR3 sequence: CSARLNEQFF. The CDR3 coding sequence is TGCAGTGCTAGACTCAATGAGCAGTTCTTC.

The chain uses TRBV15 and TRBJ1-2; D remains ambiguous. V lost 4 bases and J lost 7, with 13 bases in between. The V gene's germline CDR1 is LNHNV and CDR2 YYDKDF (reference sequence). The CDR3 is 13 residues long. The DNA of the CDR3 is TGTGCCACCAGCATACATACCAACCCTGGCTACACCTTC. Its protein product is CATSIHTNPGYTF.

This clone has only a few counts. The chain uses TRBV7-3 and TRBJ2-3, with D possibly matching TRBD1 (6 bases). Trimming shortened V by 4 bases and J by 3 bases, and 11 bases separated the two germline ends. Per germline, CDR1 SGHTA and CDR2 FQGTGA. The CDR3 is 14 residues long. In DNA form, the CDR3 reads TGTGCCAGCAGCTACACAGGGCGTACAGATACGCAGTATTTT. This translates into CASSYTGRTDTQYF.

V is TRBV7-2 and J is TRBJ1-5; D is perhaps TRBD1 (6 bases). CDR1 and CDR2 (germline): SGHTA, FQGNSA. The V and J ends lost 4 bases and 0 bases respectively, with 10 bases between them. There are 15 residues in the CDR3. CDR3 sequence (DNA): TGTGCCAGCAGCTCGGACAGAGGTAGCAATCAGCCCCAGCATTTT. Its protein is CASSSDRGSNQPQHF. Based on the CDR3 plus reference TRBV7-2 and TRBJ1-5, the full variable domain is GAGVSQSPSNKVTEKGKDVELRCDPISGHTALYWYRQSLGQGLEFLIYFQGNSAPDKSGLPSDRFSAERTGGSVSTLTIQRTQQEDSAVYLCASSSDRGSNQPQHFGDGTRLSIL.

This clone has a handful of counts. J is TRBJ2-7 and V is TRBV6-1; D is possibly TRBD1 or TRBD2 (5 bases each). The V end was cut by 6 bases, the J end by 0 bases, with 15 bases between. Germline-derived CDR1 and CDR2 are MNHNS and SASEGT. CDR3 size: 15 residues. Here the CDR3 reads CASRMTGRSSYEQYV. CDR3 sequence (DNA): TGTGCCAGCAGGATGACGGGACGGAGCTCCTACGAGCAGTACGTC.

The rearrangement joins TRBV25-1 to TRBJ2-3, with no clear D. Germline V gives CDR1 MGHDK, CDR2 SYGVNS. The V and J ends lost 6 bases and 8 bases respectively, with 9 bases between them. The length of the CDR3 is 11 residues. The CDR3 loop reads CASSAQSTQYF. The CDR3 nucleotides read TGTGCCAGCAGCGCGCAAAGTACGCAGTATTTT.

This chain uses TRBV4-3 with TRBJ1-1; 7 bases align to TRBD1. The CDR3 is 13 residues long. With 6 bases clipped from V and 5 bases from J, the junction kept 6 bases outside the gene matches. Germline V gene sequence: CDR1 LGHNA, CDR2 YSLEER. The CDR3 DNA follows: TGCGCCAGCAGGCGACAGGGAGGGACTGAAGCTTTCTTT. It is translated as CASRRQGGTEAFF.

The chain is built from TRBV11-2 and TRBJ2-5; maybe TRBD1 (8 bases). Per germline, CDR1 SGHAT and CDR2 FQNNGV. This CDR3 is built from 16 residues. V lost 5 bases and J lost 2, with 18 bases in between. DNA for the CDR3: TGTGCCAGCAGCCCACGGACAGGGCGGGGGCAAGAGACCCAGTACTTC. Translation: CASSPRTGRGQETQYF.

V and J are TRBV5-6 and TRBJ1-2; D uncertain. Trimming took off 7 bases at V and 1 base at J, with 17 bases between the two ends. The CDR3 consists of 15 residues. Germline V lookup: CDR1 SGHDT, CDR2 YYEEEE. The CDR3 DNA reads TGTGCCAGCCGCCAATCCCGGGTGGTTAACTATGGCTACACCTTC. Translating gives CASRQSRVVNYGYTF. Full variable domain (remainder filled in from reference TRBV5-6 and TRBJ1-2): DAGVTQSPTHLIKTRGQQVTLRCSPKSGHDTVSWYQQALGQGPQFIFQYYEEEERQRGNFPDRFSGHQFPNYSSELNVNALLLGDSALYLCASRQSRVVNYGYTFGSGTRLTVV.

This clone was observed a few times. The chain joins TRBV18 to TRBJ2-7; TRBD1 or TRBD2 may be the D gene (5 bases each). Germline-derived CDR1 and CDR2 are KGHSH and LQKENI. Trimming shortened V by 8 bases and J by 3 bases, and 14 bases separated the two germline ends. CDR3 length equals 13 residues. CDR3 DNA sequence: TGTGCCAGCCAGGGACCCGTTAACTACGAGCAGTACTTC. Translating it yields CASQGPVNYEQYF.

The chain uses TRBV7-9 and TRBJ1-1; a possible D gene is TRBD1 (6 bases). CDR3 length: 12 residues. V dropped 5 bases and J dropped 5 bases, with 9 bases sitting between them. Germline CDR1 is SEHNR and CDR2 is FQNEAQ (reference sequence). CDR3 bases: TGTGCCAGCAGCGCTACAGGGACTGAAGCTTTCTTT. Translating gives CASSATGTEAFF.

The chain joins TRBV9 to TRBJ2-7, with TRBD2 matching 8 bases. The CDR3 extends over 16 amino acids. The germline gives CDR1 SGDLS, CDR2 YYNGEE. The V gene end was trimmed by 4 bases and the J gene end by 3 bases; junction bases not matched to a gene: 12. CDR3 in amino acids: CASSSKAGERVYEQYF. The CDR3 nucleotides are TGTGCCAGCAGCTCGAAAGCGGGGGAGCGAGTCTACGAGCAGTACTTC.

The gene calls are TRBV29-1 and TRBJ2-1; tentatively, D is TRBD1 (5 bases). CDR3 length: 15 amino acids. V was clipped by 6 bases and J by 4 bases, with 19 bases between them. The germline V gene has CDR1 SQVTM and CDR2 ANQGSEA. The CDR3 DNA reads TGCAGCGTCATCAGGGTGGTAGGGCCATACAATGAGCAGTTCTTC. Protein product: CSVIRVVGPYNEQFF.

There are a few counts of this clone. The rearrangement links TRBV18 to TRBJ1-4; D may be TRBD1 (5 bases). CDR1 and CDR2 from the germline V gene are KGHSH and LQKENI. The germline V and J ends were trimmed by 3 bases and 0 bases, with 11 bases remaining between them. The CDR3 contains 16 residues. The CDR3 loop is CASSPGAVATNEKLFF. The CDR3 bases are TGTGCCAGCTCACCTGGGGCAGTAGCAACTAATGAAAAACTGTTTTTT.

The chain couples TRBV28 to TRBJ2-6; D is undetermined. V shed 6 bases and J shed 0 bases, with 6 bases lying between them. Germline CDR1 and CDR2: MDHEN and SYDVKM. The CDR3 has 14 residues. The CDR3 spells CASSTNSGANVLTF. The CDR3 DNA reads TGTGCCAGCAGCACCAACTCTGGGGCCAACGTCCTGACTTTC.

The chain links TRBV11-2 to TRBJ2-5; D not certain. The germline CDR1 and CDR2 sequences are SGHAT and FQNNGV. The CDR3 covers 14 residues. The V end was cut by 3 bases, the J end by 1 base, with 9 bases between. Here the CDR3 DNA reads TGTGCCAGCAGCTTGTCTTTAGCCCAAGAGACCCAGTACTTC. Amino acids: CASSLSLAQETQYF. Looking up the rest from reference TRBV11-2 and TRBJ2-5 gives the full variable domain: EAGVAQSPRYKIIEKRQSVAFWCNPISGHATLYWYQQILGQGPKLLIQFQNNGVVDDSQLPKDRFSAERLKGVDSTLKIQPAKLEDSAVYLCASSLSLAQETQYFGPGTRLLVL.

In its sample, this clone was seen a few times. V is TRBV15 and J is TRBJ2-1; 7 bases match TRBD2. Germline loops: CDR1 LNHNV, CDR2 YYDKDF (reference sequence). The CDR3 has 15 residues. The junction had 11 bases not matched to a gene; V was cut back by 5 bases and J by 7 bases. The CDR3 nucleotides read TGTGCCACCAGCCCGGGTACTAGCGTTCAAAATGAGCAGTTCTTC. It specifies CATSPGTSVQNEQFF.

This clone was seen a few times. The rearrangement links TRBV29-1 to TRBJ2-2; no firm D call. This CDR3 is 14 amino acids long. Germline V gene data show CDR1 as SQVTM and CDR2 as ANQGSEA. V was trimmed by 3 bases and J by 2 bases, leaving 10 bases between them. CDR3 residues: CSVEVSFNTGELFF. The CDR3 nucleotides are TGCAGCGTTGAGGTCAGCTTTAACACCGGGGAGCTGTTTTTT.

The chain is built from TRBV7-8 and TRBJ1-5; D remains unclear. CDR1 is SGHVS, CDR2 FQNEAQ, per germline. The V and J ends lost 5 bases and 3 bases respectively, with 17 bases between them. The CDR3 length is 16 residues. The CDR3 loop is CASSTIGLPNNQPQHF. CDR3 DNA: TGTGCCAGCAGCACCATCGGTCTACCGAACAATCAGCCCCAGCATTTT.

J is TRBJ2-7 and V is TRBV6-1; TRBD2 might be the D (6 bases). Deletions cut 1 base from V and 3 bases from J, with 10 bases between. Germline V CDR1 and CDR2: MNHNS, SASEGT. The CDR3 is made up of 14 amino acids. CDR3: CASSEVGSGYEQYV. Here the CDR3 DNA reads TGTGCCAGCAGTGAAGTTGGTAGCGGCTACGAGCAGTACGTC.

The chain couples TRBV15 to TRBJ1-1, with D possibly TRBD1 on 6 matching bases. The V and J ends lost 0 bases and 1 base respectively, with 12 bases between them. Germline V gives CDR1 LNHNV, CDR2 YYDKDF (reference sequence). The CDR3 covers 16 residues. Here the CDR3 DNA reads TGTGCCACCAGCAGAGATTTCGGGACAACGAACACTGAAGCTTTCTTT. It codes for CATSRDFGTTNTEAFF.

In DNA, the CDR3 is TGTGCCAGCAGCTCCTATCTTTCCGACAGCCACCACGAGCAGTACTTC. Translated: CASSSYLSDSHHEQYF. This sequence joins TRBV11-3 and TRBJ2-7, with a tentative D call TRBD1 (5 bases). Germline values: CDR1 SGHNT, CDR2 YENEEA. V lost 4 bases and J 5 bases, leaving 21 bases between the germline ends. The length of the CDR3 is 16 residues.